These 22 T cell receptor beta chains came from one sample sequenced in a study of identical twins. TCRdb re-called the 5' RACE reads through MiXCR, storing one row per CDR3 protein. This sample has about 200,000 distinct CDR3 sequences, with 10% found just once. The sample was memory T cells sorted from blood. The receptors come from a man in his forties or fifties in good health.

Concerning this clonotype: A much larger clonotype is one base distant, so this may be a read error. J is TRBJ2-7 and V is TRBV12-3 or TRBV12-4; TRBD2 agrees at 11 bases. The V gene end was trimmed by 6 bases and the J gene end by 0 bases; junction bases not matched to a gene: 13. CDR3 length: 18 amino acids. The CDR3 DNA follows: TGTGCCAGCAGCCCTTGGGCTAGCGGGGGGCCCGGCTCCTACGAGCAGTACTTC. It translates to CASSPWASGGPGSYEQYF.

There are a few counts of this clonotype. The chain employs TRBV11-1 and TRBJ2-1; the D gene is possibly TRBD1 (5 bases). The CDR3 is 18 amino acids. Germline-derived CDR1 and CDR2 are SGHAT and FQDESV (reference sequence). Trimming removed 4 bases from V and 0 bases from J, with 19 bases in between. CDR3 bases: TGTGCCAGCAGCTCTAACCTCAGGGCTTCGAGCTCCTACAATGAGCAGTTCTTC. Amino acids: CASSSNLRASSSYNEQFF.

This clonotype was recorded at least ten times. This chain joins TRBV14 and TRBJ1-6; D gene uncertain. V was shortened by 4 bases and J by 8 bases, with 12 bases between the two germline ends. Germline values: CDR1 SGHDN, CDR2 FVKESK. CDR3 length: 14 residues. CDR3 DNA sequence: TGTGCCAGCAGCCCTCGCCTTATCGATTCACCCCTCCACTTT. Protein: CASSPRLIDSPLHF.

The chain joins TRBV18 to TRBJ2-1, with D uncertain. This CDR3 contains 13 residues. Deletions cut 2 bases from V and 11 bases from J, with 13 bases between. Germline CDR1 KGHSH, CDR2 LQKENI. The CDR3: CASSPSTYDQQFF. The CDR3 bases are TGTGCCAGCTCACCATCCACATACGATCAGCAGTTCTTC.

Turning to this clonotype: Given a much more abundant clone one base away, this may be a read error. This chain joins TRBV5-1 and TRBJ1-1, with a possible D match to TRBD1 (6 bases). Germline V gene lookup returns CDR1 SGHRS and CDR2 YFSETQ. This CDR3 has 13 residues. Written as DNA, the CDR3 is TGCGCCGGCAGATTAAGGGGGGACACTGAAGCTTTCTTT. Translating gives CAGRLRGDTEAFF.

The chain links TRBV27 to TRBJ2-7; D tentatively reads TRBD1 or TRBD2 (5 bases each). V lost 6 bases and J lost 4, with 16 bases in between. This CDR3 is 14 amino acids long. Germline V gene lookup returns CDR1 MNHEY and CDR2 SMNVEV (reference sequence). CDR3 amino acids: CASSTPGRRYEQYF. The CDR3, as DNA: TGTGCCAGCAGCACCCCGGGACGGAGGTACGAGCAGTACTTC.

This clonotype turned up a few times. The chain employs TRBV5-1 and TRBJ1-6; the match to TRBD1 covers 8 bases. This CDR3 is built from 15 residues. Germline lookup yields CDR1 SGHRS and CDR2 YFSETQ. With V trimmed by 4 bases and J by 7 bases, 7 bases remained unmatched. CDR3 coding DNA: TGCGCCAGCAGCCAAGACAGGGGAGTCAATTCACCCCTCCACTTT. Encoded protein: CASSQDRGVNSPLHF.

V usage is TRBV6-1 and J usage is TRBJ2-3; TRBD2 matches 11 bases. The J segment lost 1 base and the V segment lost 7 bases, leaving 1 base of the junction unmatched. Germline CDR1 is MNHNS and CDR2 is SASEGT. The CDR3 contains 14 residues. CDR3 DNA: TGTGCCAGCATGACTAGCGGGGGCACAGATACGCAGTATTTT. This translates into CASMTSGGTDTQYF.

The chain carries TRBV5-1 and TRBJ1-5; D is possibly TRBD1 (6 bases). Germline CDR1 SGHRS, CDR2 YFSETQ. The CDR3 consists of 14 residues. V lost 4 bases and J lost 6, with 14 bases in between. The CDR3 is CASSPDSTGQPQHF. The CDR3 DNA is TGCGCCAGCAGCCCGGACAGTACAGGTCAGCCCCAGCATTTT.

This clonotype has at least ten counts. The DNA for the CDR3 is TGTGCCAGCAGGCCCGCGGGGCAGCAGCCCCAGCATTTT. It translates to CASRPAGQQPQHF. The chain carries TRBV12-3 or TRBV12-4 and TRBJ1-5; D perhaps matches TRBD1 (5 bases). Between the trimmed V and J ends, which lost 6 bases and 7 bases, there was a span of 13 bases. There are 13 residues in the CDR3.

This clonotype came up a few times. The J gene is TRBJ2-7, the V gene TRBV20-1, with D unresolved. This CDR3 has 11 amino acids. Trimming removed 7 bases at V and 1 base at J, with 8 bases between. Germline CDR1 DFQATT, CDR2 SNEGSKA (reference sequence). Here the CDR3 DNA reads TGCAGTGTTTGGCAGTCCTACGAGCAGTACTTC. Amino acids: CSVWQSYEQYF.

There are a few counts of this clonotype. A read error may account for a junction end that differs from germline. The CDR3 region is CASSSGLNTEAFF. The CDR3 DNA sequence: TGTGCTAGCAGCTCCGGACTGAACACTGAAGCTTTCTTT. The chain joins TRBV7-7 to TRBJ1-1, with D hard to call. Germline V lookup: CDR1 SSHAT, CDR2 FNYEAQ (reference sequence). The length of the CDR3 is 13 residues.

This clonotype showed up many times. The CDR3 reads CSAETGAGNTIYF. The DNA for the CDR3 is TGCAGTGCGGAGACAGGGGCAGGAAACACCATATATTTT. The chain recombines TRBV20-1 with TRBJ1-3; 8 positions match TRBD1. In germline, CDR1 is DFQATT, CDR2 SNEGSKA (reference sequence). The CDR3 runs to 13 residues. The J segment lost 4 bases and the V segment lost 6 bases, leaving 5 bases of the junction unmatched.

V and J are TRBV6-6 and TRBJ1-4; no reliable D call. Germline assignment: CDR1 MNHNY and CDR2 SVGAGI (reference sequence). The CDR3 loop spans 12 amino acids. V dropped 7 bases and J dropped 3 bases, with 6 bases sitting between them. The CDR3 region is CASTRSNEKLFF. The CDR3 DNA sequence: TGTGCCAGCACCCGGTCTAATGAAAAACTGTTTTTT.

The chain combines TRBV20-1 with TRBJ2-6; possible D gene TRBD1, 5 bases. The germline gives CDR1 DFQATT, CDR2 SNEGSKA (reference sequence). Trimming removed 0 bases from V and 0 bases from J, with 21 bases in between. The CDR3 is made up of 20 amino acids. CDR3 residues: CSARDLSAGRKYSGANVLTF. The CDR3 region has the DNA TGCAGTGCTAGAGATCTTTCGGCAGGGCGAAAATACTCTGGGGCCAACGTCCTGACTTTC.

This clonotype came up a few times. The J gene is TRBJ1-1, the V gene TRBV7-9, with TRBD1 as a possible D gene (6 bases). The CDR3 covers 13 residues. Trimming removed 7 bases at V and 4 bases at J, with 13 bases between. The germline CDR1 and CDR2 sequences are SEHNR and FQNEAQ (reference sequence). The CDR3 sequence: CASNGGQGTEAFF. Written as DNA, the CDR3 is TGTGCCAGCAATGGGGGGCAGGGCACTGAAGCTTTCTTT.

This clonotype appeared a few times. This chain connects TRBV20-1 to TRBJ2-1, with 9 bases identical to TRBD2. CDR3 length: 15 residues. The J segment lost 4 bases and the V segment lost 0 bases, leaving 4 bases of the junction unmatched. Germline V gene data show CDR1 as DFQATT and CDR2 as SNEGSKA (reference sequence). CDR3 nucleotide sequence: TGCAGTGCTAGAGATAGCCTAGCGGGATACAATGAGCAGTTCTTC. Amino acids: CSARDSLAGYNEQFF.

This clonotype occurred many times. The rearrangement links TRBV2 to TRBJ2-5; D possibly matches TRBD1 or TRBD2 (5 bases each). Germline CDR1 and CDR2: SNHLY and FYNNEI. CDR3 length equals 14 residues. Trimming left V 4 bases short and J 12 bases short, with 21 bases between. The CDR3 is CASSGNQGLGGEYF. The DNA for the CDR3 is TGTGCCAGCAGTGGGAATCAGGGATTAGGAGGCGAGTACTTC.

The chain employs TRBV28 and TRBJ2-2; the match to TRBD2 covers 14 bases. V lost 3 bases to trimming and J lost 0 bases; unmatched junction nucleotides: 6. This CDR3 comprises 19 residues. Germline V gene lookup returns CDR1 MDHEN and CDR2 SYDVKM. DNA of the CDR3: TGTGCCAGCAGTTTCCCCGGGACTAGCGGGAGTTCGAACACCGGGGAGCTGTTTTTT. Translation gives CASSFPGTSGSSNTGELFF.

This clonotype was detected many times. This chain links TRBV6-2 or TRBV6-3 with TRBJ2-7, with D possibly matching TRBD2 (6 bases). V shed 6 bases and J shed 6 bases, with 15 bases lying between them. The CDR3 extends over 13 amino acids. CDR1 is MNHEY and CDR2 is SVGEGT in the germline V gene. The CDR3 here is CASSPPVGGEQYF. The CDR3 bases are TGTGCCAGCAGCCCCCCTGTGGGGGGCGAGCAGTACTTC.

This clonotype was detected ten times or more. The J gene is TRBJ2-7, the V gene TRBV7-2; D is ambiguous. V shed 2 bases and J shed 5 bases, with 10 bases lying between them. The CDR3 runs 13 residues. CDR1 is SGHTA and CDR2 is FQGNSA in the germline V gene. CDR3 loop: CASSLRVKDEQYF. The CDR3 region has the DNA TGTGCCAGCAGCTTACGGGTAAAAGACGAGCAGTACTTC.

The chain links TRBV10-3 to TRBJ1-1, with D uncertain. The CDR3 covers 13 residues. The germline V gene encodes CDR1 ENHRY and CDR2 SYGVKD. Between the trimmed V and J ends, which lost 2 bases and 3 bases, there was a span of 7 bases. The CDR3 bases are TGTGCCATCAGTGAGGAAAGGGACACTGAAGCTTTCTTT. This translates into CAISEERDTEAFF.